This TCR beta chain was obtained from a study of blood T cell repertoires in COVID-19. TCRdb's table, derived via immunoSEQ multiplex PCR, lists solely in-frame clones and lacks some. In the table there are 150,000 to 200,000 clones, 70% to 80% of which are singletons. Deletions cut 5 bases from V and 0 bases from J, with 11 bases between. Looked up from germline, CDR1 is SGHTA and CDR2 is FQGNSA. The CDR3 has 16 amino acids. This receptor was taken from a woman aged 45-60 years with active or convalescent COVID-19. The J gene is TRBJ2-6, the V gene TRBV7-2; D perhaps matches TRBD1 (5 bases). The sample consisted of peripheral blood. CDR3 in DNA: TGTGCCAGCAGCCACGACAGCAGCTCTGGGGCCAACGTCCTGACTTTC. This codes for CASSHDSSSGANVLTF.